The 18 T cell receptor beta chains below were found in one sample sequenced in a study of post-analysis software for immune sequencing data. Study results and caveats: In patients, roughly 5 TRBV segments were more frequent than in controls, with TRBV5-6, TRBV5-1 and TRBV20-1 among them.

TCR beta libraries were prepared from cDNA with unique molecular identifiers. Via MiXCR, TCRdb re-called the PCR reads, giving one row per CDR3 protein. This table has almost 700,000 distinct CDR3 sequences, 59% appearing once. The antigens these receptors bind are not known. Sequencing used blood. All receptors come from a girl aged 2-15 years with multiple sclerosis.

In this sample, this clonotype turned up once. The rearrangement joins TRBV4-3 to TRBJ1-5, with D maybe TRBD1 (5 bases). The CDR3 is made up of 14 amino acids. V gave up 8 bases and J gave up 5 bases, with 16 bases separating them. From germline, CDR1 is LGHNA and CDR2 YSLEER. The CDR3 DNA reads TGCGCCAGCTTCCTGGGGGGGTCGTATCAGCCCCAGCATTTT. Translated, it gives CASFLGGSYQPQHF.

The chain links TRBV27 to TRBJ1-2; 7 nucleotides agree with TRBD1. Germline V gene sequence: CDR1 MNHEY, CDR2 SMNVEV (reference sequence). The CDR3 sequence is 14 residues long. V shed 7 bases, J shed 10 bases, and the junction held 15 bases outside the gene matches. The CDR3 is CASTPFRDSRFYTF. Here the CDR3 DNA reads TGTGCCAGCACTCCCTTCCGGGACAGCCGATTCTACACCTTC.

The V and J genes are TRBV7-2 and TRBJ2-3; 7 bases match TRBD1. Germline assignment: CDR1 SGHTA and CDR2 FQGNSA. The CDR3 has 14 residues. V shed 5 bases and J 5 bases; nucleotides not matched to a gene: 7. CDR3 loop: CASSTRQGGDTQYF. CDR3 sequence (DNA): TGTGCCAGCAGCACAAGACAGGGCGGAGATACGCAGTATTTT.

Only a few counts were recorded for this clonotype. This chain joins TRBV6-5 and TRBJ2-7; TRBD2 aligns across 7 bases. Looked up from germline, CDR1 is MNHEY and CDR2 is SVGAGI. The CDR3 runs to 14 residues. V shed 6 bases, J shed 1 base, and the junction held 6 bases outside the gene matches. The CDR3 spells CASRELAPSYEQYF. As DNA, the CDR3 is TGTGCCAGCAGGGAACTAGCGCCTTCCTACGAGCAGTACTTC.

The rearrangement uses TRBV10-2 and TRBJ1-2; perhaps TRBD1 as D (6 bases). CDR3 length: 13 amino acids. With 6 bases removed from V and 2 bases from J, the gap between germline ends came to 10 bases. Germline V gives CDR1 WSHSY, CDR2 SAAADI. DNA of the CDR3: TGCGCCAGCAGGGACAGCCTGAACTATGGCTACACCTTC. Amino acid sequence: CASRDSLNYGYTF.

The V and J genes are TRBV7-2 and TRBJ2-4, with 11 bases lining up with TRBD2. TRBJ2-7 matches the DNA end more closely, so the J call is doubtful. The CDR3 sequence is 15 residues long. CDR1 and CDR2 (germline): SGHTA, FQGNSA. The CDR3 DNA is TGTGCCAGCAGCTTAGTAGCTAGCGGGAGGTACGAGCAGTACTTC. Translation: CASSLVASGRYEQYF.

The chain is built from TRBV13 and TRBJ2-2; the match to TRBD1 covers 7 bases. V was clipped by 5 bases and J by 7 bases; unmatched bases: 10. The V gene's germline CDR1 is PRHDT and CDR2 FYEKMQ (reference sequence). This CDR3 is built from 15 residues. CDR3 nucleotides: TGTGCCAGCAGCCCCCAGGGGGACGGCGGCGGGGAGCTGTTTTTT. Translating it yields CASSPQGDGGGELFF.

The rearrangement uses TRBV5-1 and TRBJ2-2; a weak D match, TRBD1 (6 bases). V lost 4 bases and J 7 bases, leaving 8 bases between the germline ends. The CDR3 contains 12 residues. In germline, CDR1 is SGHRS, CDR2 YFSETQ. CDR3 bases: TGCGCCAGCAGCGCGGACAGCGGGGAGCTGTTTTTT. This sequence encodes CASSADSGELFF.

The sample holds one count of this clonotype. At one of its ends the junction is not consistent with the germline gene, which may arise from a read error. The rearrangement uses TRBV2 and TRBJ2-5; D might be TRBD1 or TRBD2, each matching 5 bases. Germline-derived CDR1 and CDR2 are SNHLY and FYNNEI. The CDR3 has 12 residues. CDR3 in DNA: TGTGCCAGGGGGGAGTACCAAGAGGCCCAGTACTTC. It specifies CARGEYQEAQYF. Filled out from reference TRBV2 and TRBJ2-5, the complete variable domain reads EPEVTQTPSHQVTQMGQEVILRCVPISNHLYFYWYRQILGQKVEFLVSFYNNEISEKSEIFDDQFSVERPDGSNFTLKIRSTKLEDSAMYFCARGEYQEAQYFGPGTRLLVL.

This clonotype occurred once. This chain's CDR3 is CASSPGLASGTDTQYF. In DNA form, the CDR3 reads TGCGCCAGCAGCCCTGGACTAGCGTCAGGCACAGATACGCAGTATTTT. The chain employs TRBV5-1 and TRBJ2-3; TRBD2 matches 9 bases. V was pared by 4 bases and J by 1 base, with 7 bases of the junction left unmatched. The CDR3 contains 16 residues. Germline V gene lookup returns CDR1 SGHRS and CDR2 YFSETQ.

The gene calls are TRBV20-1 and TRBJ2-3; 11 nucleotides match TRBD1. The length of the CDR3 is 15 residues. V lost 6 bases, J lost 1 base, and 6 bases stayed unmatched. From germline, CDR1 is DFQATT and CDR2 SNEGSKA (reference sequence). The CDR3 loop reads CSAGQGGTRTDTQYF. CDR3 nucleotide sequence: TGCAGTGCGGGACAGGGGGGCACTCGCACAGATACGCAGTATTTT.

The CDR3: CSANGAASDNDEQFF. The CDR3 coding sequence is TGCAGTGCTAACGGGGCGGCTAGCGATAACGATGAGCAGTTCTTC. The chain uses TRBV20-1 and TRBJ2-1; TRBD2 might be the D (6 bases). Germline assignment: CDR1 DFQATT and CDR2 SNEGSKA (reference sequence). The ends were cut back, 4 bases at V and 8 bases at J, with 21 bases in the middle. The CDR3 extends over 15 amino acids.

The gene calls are TRBV20-1 and TRBJ1-2; D may be TRBD1 (6 bases). CDR1 and CDR2 (germline): DFQATT, SNEGSKA (reference sequence). V was clipped by 6 bases and J by 8 bases, with 16 bases between them. The CDR3 contains 12 residues. In nucleotides, the CDR3 is TGCAGTGCCGCCCAGGGGTTTGGAGGCTACACCTTC. Translating it yields CSAAQGFGGYTF.

The V gene is TRBV7-3, the J gene TRBJ2-7; 8 bases agree with TRBD1. Per germline, CDR1 SGHTA and CDR2 FQGTGA. V was pared by 3 bases and J by 1 base, with 5 bases of the junction left unmatched. CDR3 length: 15 residues. The CDR3 sequence is CASSLTGALSYEQYF. The DNA of the CDR3 is TGTGCCAGCAGCTTGACAGGGGCACTATCCTACGAGCAGTACTTC.

This chain links TRBV6-2 or TRBV6-3 with TRBJ2-1; D gene uncertain. Trimming took off 7 bases at V and 2 bases at J, with 12 bases between the two ends. This CDR3 contains 14 residues. Germline V gene sequence: CDR1 MNHEY, CDR2 SVGEGT. The CDR3 sequence: CASTGPDTYNEQFF. CDR3 DNA: TGTGCCAGCACCGGACCCGACACCTACAATGAGCAGTTCTTC.

The CDR3 DNA reads TGTGCCGGCAAAGATACAGATACGCAGTATTTT. This gives the protein CAGKDTDTQYF. The chain joins TRBV5-5 to TRBJ2-3; unclear D gene. V gave up 10 bases and J gave up 3 bases, with 9 bases separating them. The CDR3 length is 11 residues. Germline V lookup: CDR1 SGHKS, CDR2 YYEKEE (reference sequence).

V gene TRBV5-1 combines with J gene TRBJ2-5; 9 bases align to TRBD1. V was clipped by 2 bases and J by 4 bases; unmatched bases: 9. The CDR3 runs to 16 residues. CDR1 SGHRS and CDR2 YFSETQ come from the germline V gene. DNA for the CDR3: TGCGCCAGCAGCTTCGGGACAGGGCGAAGGGCAGAGACCCAGTACTTC. Translated: CASSFGTGRRAETQYF.

The genes are TRBV6-5 and TRBJ1-2; D not resolved. The CDR3 consists of 13 residues. V gave up 6 bases and J gave up 8 bases, with 16 bases separating them. Germline V gene lookup returns CDR1 MNHEY and CDR2 SVGAGI. CDR3 DNA sequence: TGTGCCAGCAGAACCGGACTCTTGAGGGGCTACACCTTC. It specifies CASRTGLLRGYTF.